The sequence of this T cell receptor beta chain was determined in a study of radiotherapy plus CTLA-4 blockade in lung cancer. Study findings and constraints: Some TCR clones had been derived from tumors. These clones expanded in peripheral blood after radiotherapy plus ipilimumab. With interferon-beta, early dynamics of blood T cell clones were reported to best predict response.

Using immunoSEQ multiplex PCR, the repertoire was profiled, and TCRdb retains in-frame clones only, with some absent. Of 40,000 to 50,000 clones detected, approximately 85% appear once; the ten largest clones hold approximately 3.4%. Of note for this clone: Its antigen is currently unknown. At one of its ends the junction is not consistent with the germline gene, which may arise from a read error. This sample includes further DNA sequences coding for the same CDR3.

Participants had chemo-refractory metastatic non-small-cell lung cancer and were treated with focal radiation plus ipilimumab CTLA-4 blockade. This clonotype originated in a human donor with non-small cell lung cancer who had stable disease on radiotherapy plus ipilimumab. The starting material was peripheral blood, obtained from a patient treated with radiotherapy plus ipilimumab.

The CDR3 nucleotides read TGTGCCAGCAGTCCCACAGGGGGCGTTAATGAAAAATTGTTTTTT. It encodes CASSPTGGVNEKLFF. The chain has TRBV28 and TRBJ1-4, with 9 bases fitting TRBD1. The germline V gene has CDR1 MDHEN and CDR2 SYDVKM. The CDR3 has 15 residues.